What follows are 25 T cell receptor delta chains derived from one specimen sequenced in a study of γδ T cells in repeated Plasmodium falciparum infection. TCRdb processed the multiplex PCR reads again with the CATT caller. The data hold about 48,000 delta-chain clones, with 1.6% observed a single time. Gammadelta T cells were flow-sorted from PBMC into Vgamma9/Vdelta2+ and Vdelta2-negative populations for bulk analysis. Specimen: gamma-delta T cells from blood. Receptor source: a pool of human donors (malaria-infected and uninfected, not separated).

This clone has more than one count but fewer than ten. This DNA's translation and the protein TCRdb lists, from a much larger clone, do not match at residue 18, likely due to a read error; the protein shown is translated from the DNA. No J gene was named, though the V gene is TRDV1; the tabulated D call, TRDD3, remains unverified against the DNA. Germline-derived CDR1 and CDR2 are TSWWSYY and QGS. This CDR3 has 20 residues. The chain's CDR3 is CALGEDPKSVGDSYTDKPIF. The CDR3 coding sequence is TGTGCTCTTGGGGAAGATCCGAAGTCTGTCGGGGATTCGTACACCGATAAACCCATCTTT.

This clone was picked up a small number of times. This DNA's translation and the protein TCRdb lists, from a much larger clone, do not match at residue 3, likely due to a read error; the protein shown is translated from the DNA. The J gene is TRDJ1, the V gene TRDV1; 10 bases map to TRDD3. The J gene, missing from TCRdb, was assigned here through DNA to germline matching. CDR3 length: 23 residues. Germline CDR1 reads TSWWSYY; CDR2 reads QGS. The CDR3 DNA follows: TGTGCTTTTGGGGAACGGTATCCTACAGGAGGGTGGGGGATACCCCCCTACACCGATAAACTCATCTTT. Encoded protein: CAFGERYPTGGWGIPPYTDKLIF.

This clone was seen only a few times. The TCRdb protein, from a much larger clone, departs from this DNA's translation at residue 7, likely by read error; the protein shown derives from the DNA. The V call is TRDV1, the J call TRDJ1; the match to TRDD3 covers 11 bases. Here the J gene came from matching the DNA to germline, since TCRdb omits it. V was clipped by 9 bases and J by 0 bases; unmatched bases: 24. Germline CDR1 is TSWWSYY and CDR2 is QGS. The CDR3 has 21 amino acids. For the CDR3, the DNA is TGTGCTCTCCGCCGTCTAACCTGGGGGATACAGGGAGGCCAGTACACCGATAAACTCATCTTT. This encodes CALRRLTWGIQGGQYTDKLIF.

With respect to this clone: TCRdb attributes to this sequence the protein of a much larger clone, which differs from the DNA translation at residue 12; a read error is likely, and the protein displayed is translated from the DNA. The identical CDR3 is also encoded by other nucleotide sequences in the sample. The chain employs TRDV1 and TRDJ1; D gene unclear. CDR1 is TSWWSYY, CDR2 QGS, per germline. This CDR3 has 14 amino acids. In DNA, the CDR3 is TGTGCTCTTGGGGATTTAACCAGTGCAGATAAACCCATCTTT. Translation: CALGDLTSADKPIF.

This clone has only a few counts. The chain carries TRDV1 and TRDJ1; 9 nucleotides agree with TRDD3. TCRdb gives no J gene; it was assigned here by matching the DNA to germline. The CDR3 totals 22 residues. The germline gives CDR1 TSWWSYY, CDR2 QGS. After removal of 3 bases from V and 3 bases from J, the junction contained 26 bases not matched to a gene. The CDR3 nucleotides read TGTGCTCTTGGGGACTATTTGGGAGGGTTCCTACGGAGGGGATACGGTTCCGATAAACTCATCTTT. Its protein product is CALGDYLGGFLRRGYGSDKLIF.

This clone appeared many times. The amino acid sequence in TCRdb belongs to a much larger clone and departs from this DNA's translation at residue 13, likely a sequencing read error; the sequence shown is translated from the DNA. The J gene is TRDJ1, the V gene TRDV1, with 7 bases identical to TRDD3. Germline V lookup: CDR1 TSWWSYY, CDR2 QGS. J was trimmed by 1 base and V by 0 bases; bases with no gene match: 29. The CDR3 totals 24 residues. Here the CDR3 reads CALGELEFYLFRSGIHHITDKLIF. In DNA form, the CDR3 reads TGTGCTCTTGGGGAACTCGAGTTTTACCTGTTCAGAAGTGGGATACACCACATCACCGATAAACTCATCTTT.

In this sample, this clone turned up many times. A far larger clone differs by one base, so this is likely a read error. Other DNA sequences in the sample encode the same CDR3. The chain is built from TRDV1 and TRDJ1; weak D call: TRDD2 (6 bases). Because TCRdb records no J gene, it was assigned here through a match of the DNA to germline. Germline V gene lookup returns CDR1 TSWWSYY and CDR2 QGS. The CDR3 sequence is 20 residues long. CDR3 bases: TGTGCTCTTGGGGAATCCTACGCCCCCTTCGGACTGCTGTACACCGACAAACTCATCTTT. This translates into CALGESYAPFGLLYTDKLIF.

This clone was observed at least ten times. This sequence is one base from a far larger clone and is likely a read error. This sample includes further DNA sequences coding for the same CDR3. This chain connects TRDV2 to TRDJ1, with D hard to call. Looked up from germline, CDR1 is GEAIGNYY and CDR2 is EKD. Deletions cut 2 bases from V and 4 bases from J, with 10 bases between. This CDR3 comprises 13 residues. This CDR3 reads CACDSVGVDKLIF. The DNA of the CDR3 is TGTGCCTGTGACAGTGTGGGAGTCGATAAACTCATCTTT.

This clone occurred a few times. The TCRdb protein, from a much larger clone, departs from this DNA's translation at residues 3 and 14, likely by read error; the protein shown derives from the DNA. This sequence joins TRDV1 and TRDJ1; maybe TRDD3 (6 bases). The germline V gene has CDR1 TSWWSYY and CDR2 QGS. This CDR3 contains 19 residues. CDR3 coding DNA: TGTGCTTTTGGGGAACTGCCGAGGCTGGGGTTACTAAACGACCTGAAACTCATCTTT. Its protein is CAFGELPRLGLLNDLKLIF.

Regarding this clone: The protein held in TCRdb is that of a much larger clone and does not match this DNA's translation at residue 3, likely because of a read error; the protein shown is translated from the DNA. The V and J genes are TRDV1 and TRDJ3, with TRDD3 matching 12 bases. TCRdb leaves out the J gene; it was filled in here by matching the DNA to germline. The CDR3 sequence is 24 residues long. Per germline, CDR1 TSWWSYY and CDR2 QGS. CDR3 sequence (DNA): TGTGCTCCTGGGGAAAGGCCCTACCTTCCAACTGGGGGATACTTCTCCTGGGACACCCGACAGATGTTTTTC. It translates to CAPGERPYLPTGGYFSWDTRQMFF.

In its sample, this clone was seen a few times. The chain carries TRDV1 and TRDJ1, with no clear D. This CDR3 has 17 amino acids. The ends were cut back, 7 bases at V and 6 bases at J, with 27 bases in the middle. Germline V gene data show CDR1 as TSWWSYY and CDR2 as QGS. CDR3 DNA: TGTGCTCTTGAGGTTTCCCCCACAGGGGCGCTAGGCAATAAACTCATCTTT. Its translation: CALEVSPTGALGNKLIF.

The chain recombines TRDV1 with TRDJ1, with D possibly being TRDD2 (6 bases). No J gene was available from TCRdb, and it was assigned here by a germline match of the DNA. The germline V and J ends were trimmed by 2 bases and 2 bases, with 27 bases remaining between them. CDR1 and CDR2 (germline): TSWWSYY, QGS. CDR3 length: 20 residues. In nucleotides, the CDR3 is TGTGCTCTTGGGGAAAAAGACTCCCTCCTACGACGTCCGATAACCGATAAACTCATCTTT. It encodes CALGEKDSLLRRPITDKLIF.

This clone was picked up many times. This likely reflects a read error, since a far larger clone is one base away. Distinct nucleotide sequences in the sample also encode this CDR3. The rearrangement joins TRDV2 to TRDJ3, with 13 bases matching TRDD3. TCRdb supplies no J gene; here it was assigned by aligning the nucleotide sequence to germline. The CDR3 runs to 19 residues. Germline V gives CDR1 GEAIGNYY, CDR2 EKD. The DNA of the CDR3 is TGTGCCTGTGACACCCTACTGGGGGATACGCTGGGGGACACACGACAGATGTTTTTC. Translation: CACDTLLGDTLGDTRQMFF.

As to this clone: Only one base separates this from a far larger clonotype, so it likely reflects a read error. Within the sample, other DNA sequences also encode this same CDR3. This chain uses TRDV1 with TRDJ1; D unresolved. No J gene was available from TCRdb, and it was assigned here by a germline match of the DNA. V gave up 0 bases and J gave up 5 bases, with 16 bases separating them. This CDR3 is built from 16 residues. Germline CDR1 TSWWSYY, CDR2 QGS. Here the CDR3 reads CALGELVLGRADKLIF. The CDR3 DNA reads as TGTGCTCTTGGGGAACTTGTGCTAGGGAGGGCAGATAAACTCATCTTT.

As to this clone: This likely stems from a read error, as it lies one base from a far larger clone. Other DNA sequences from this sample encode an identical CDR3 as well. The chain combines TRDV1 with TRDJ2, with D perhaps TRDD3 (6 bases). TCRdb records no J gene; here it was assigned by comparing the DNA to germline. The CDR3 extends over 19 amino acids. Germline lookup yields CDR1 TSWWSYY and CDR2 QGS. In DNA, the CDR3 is TGTGCCCTTGGGGAACGGGAATGGGGGGGCCCCTCTTTGACAGCACAACTCTTCTTT. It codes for CALGEREWGGPSLTAQLFF.

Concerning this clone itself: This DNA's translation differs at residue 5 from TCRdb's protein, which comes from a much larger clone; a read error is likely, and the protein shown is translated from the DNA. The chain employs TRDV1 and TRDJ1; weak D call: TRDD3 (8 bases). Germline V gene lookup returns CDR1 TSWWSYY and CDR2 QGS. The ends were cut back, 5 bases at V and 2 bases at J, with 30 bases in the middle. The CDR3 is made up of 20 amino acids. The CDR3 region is CALGKPTTFLLWGTTDKLIF. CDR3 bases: TGTGCTCTTGGGAAACCAACGACCTTCCTCCTCTGGGGGACGACCGATAAACTCATCTTT.

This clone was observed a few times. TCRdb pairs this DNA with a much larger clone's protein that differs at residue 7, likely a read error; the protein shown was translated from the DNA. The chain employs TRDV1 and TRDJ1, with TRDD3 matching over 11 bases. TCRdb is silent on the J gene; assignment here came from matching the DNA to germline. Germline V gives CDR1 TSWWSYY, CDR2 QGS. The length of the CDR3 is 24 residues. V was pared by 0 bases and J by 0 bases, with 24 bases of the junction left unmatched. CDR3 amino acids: CALGELGSYLLRTGGYIHTDKLIF. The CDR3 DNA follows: TGTGCTCTTGGGGAACTCGGATCCTACCTCCTTCGTACTGGGGGATATATCCACACCGATAAACTCATCTTT.

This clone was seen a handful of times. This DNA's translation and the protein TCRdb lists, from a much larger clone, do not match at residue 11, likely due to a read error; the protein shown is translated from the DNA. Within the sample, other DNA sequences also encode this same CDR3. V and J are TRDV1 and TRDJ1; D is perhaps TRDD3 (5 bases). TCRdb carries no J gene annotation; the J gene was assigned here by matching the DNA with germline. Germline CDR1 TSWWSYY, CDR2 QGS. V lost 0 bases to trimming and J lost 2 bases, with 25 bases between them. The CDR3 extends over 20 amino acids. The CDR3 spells CALGELNPNYRGWRTDKLIF. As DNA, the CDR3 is TGTGCTCTTGGGGAACTAAATCCCAACTACCGGGGGTGGAGAACCGATAAACTCATCTTT.

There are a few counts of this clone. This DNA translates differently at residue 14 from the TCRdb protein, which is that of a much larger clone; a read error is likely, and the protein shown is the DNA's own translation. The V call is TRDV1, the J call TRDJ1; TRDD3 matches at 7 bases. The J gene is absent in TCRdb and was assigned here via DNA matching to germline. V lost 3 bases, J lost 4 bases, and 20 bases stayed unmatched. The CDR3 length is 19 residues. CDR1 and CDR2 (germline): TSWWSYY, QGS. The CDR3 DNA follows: TGTGCTCTTGGGGACTCCCATCGAAGTGGATACGTATACATCGATAAACTCATCTTT. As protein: CALGDSHRSGYVYIDKLIF.

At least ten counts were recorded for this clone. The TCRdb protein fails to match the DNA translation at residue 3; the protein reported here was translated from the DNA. CDR3 in DNA: TGTGCTATTGGGCCCCGGCGAGGGGGGATACGCTACTCCGCCGATAAACTCATCTTT. It translates to CAIGPRRGGIRYSADKLIF. The chain is built from TRDV1 and TRDJ1, with TRDD3 identical over 10 bases. CDR1 is TSWWSYY and CDR2 is QGS in the germline V gene. CDR3 size: 19 residues.

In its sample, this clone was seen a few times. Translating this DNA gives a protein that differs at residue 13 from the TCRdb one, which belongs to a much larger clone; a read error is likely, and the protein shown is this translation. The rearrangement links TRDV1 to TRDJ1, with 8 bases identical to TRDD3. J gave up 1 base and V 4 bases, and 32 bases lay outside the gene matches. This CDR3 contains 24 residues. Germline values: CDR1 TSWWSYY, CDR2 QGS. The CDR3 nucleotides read TGTGCTCTTGGGGGAAAGGGTGTTAATCCAGGGGATCCCCCGCGTGGGGGATGCACCGATAAACTCATCTTT. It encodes CALGGKGVNPGDPPRGGCTDKLIF.

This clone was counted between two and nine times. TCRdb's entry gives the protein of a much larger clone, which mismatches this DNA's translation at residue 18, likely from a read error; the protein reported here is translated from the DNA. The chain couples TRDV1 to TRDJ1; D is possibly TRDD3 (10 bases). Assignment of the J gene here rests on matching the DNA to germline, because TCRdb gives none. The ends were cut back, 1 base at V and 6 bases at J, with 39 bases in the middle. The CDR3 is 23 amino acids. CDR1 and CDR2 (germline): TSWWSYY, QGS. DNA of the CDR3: TGTGCTCTTGGGGAACCGCCTTCCTACACGAAATTTGGTGGGGGATACACCGACAATAAACTCATCTTT. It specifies CALGEPPSYTKFGGGYTDNKLIF.

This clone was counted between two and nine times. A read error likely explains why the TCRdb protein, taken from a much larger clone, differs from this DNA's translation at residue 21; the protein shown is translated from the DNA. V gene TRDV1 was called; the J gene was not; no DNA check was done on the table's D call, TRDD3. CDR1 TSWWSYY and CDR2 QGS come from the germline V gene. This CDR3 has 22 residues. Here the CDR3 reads CALGEGLLEPTYEAGYTDKLTF. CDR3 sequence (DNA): TGTGCTCTTGGGGAAGGCCTTCTCGAACCCACGTACGAGGCGGGGTACACCGATAAACTCACCTTT.

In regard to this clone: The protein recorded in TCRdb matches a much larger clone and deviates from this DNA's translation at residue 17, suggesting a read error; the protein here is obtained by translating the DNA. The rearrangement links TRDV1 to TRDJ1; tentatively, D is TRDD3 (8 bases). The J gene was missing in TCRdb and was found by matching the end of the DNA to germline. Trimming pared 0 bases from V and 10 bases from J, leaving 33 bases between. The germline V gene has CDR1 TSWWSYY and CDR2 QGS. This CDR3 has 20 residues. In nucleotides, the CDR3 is TGTGCTCTTGGGGAACTTCCTTCTACCTTCCTGGGGGACCGGGACGGTAGACTCATCTTT. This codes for CALGELPSTFLGDRDGRLIF.

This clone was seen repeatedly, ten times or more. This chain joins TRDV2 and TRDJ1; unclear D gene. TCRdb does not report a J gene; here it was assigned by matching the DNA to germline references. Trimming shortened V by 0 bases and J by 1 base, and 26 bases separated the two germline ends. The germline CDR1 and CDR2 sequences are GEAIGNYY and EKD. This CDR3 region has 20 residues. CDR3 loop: CACDTVYPGPKTLGTDKLIF. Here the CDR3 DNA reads TGTGCCTGTGACACCGTATACCCGGGGCCAAAAACCCTCGGCACCGATAAACTCATCTTT.